One sample yielded the 26 T cell receptor beta chains listed below, sequenced in a study of CD8 T cells in Susac syndrome. Random hexamers primed reverse transcription of about 0.45 to 1 ug RNA. Using its own MiXCR run on the immunoSEQ multiplex PCR reads, TCRdb lists one record per CDR3 protein. The table includes approximately 130,000 distinct CDR3 sequences, around nine tenths detected once. The specimen sequenced was CD8+ T cells from PBMCs. The receptors were sampled from a human donor with multiple sclerosis.

The chain recombines TRBV2 with TRBJ2-1; 11 nucleotides line up with TRBD2. The V and J ends lost 10 bases and 5 bases, in that order; junction bases with no gene match: 10. The CDR3 totals 15 residues. Germline CDR1 SNHLY, CDR2 FYNNEI. As DNA, the CDR3 is TGTGCCAATCGAAAAGGGACTAGCGGTAACAATGAGCAGTTCTTC. Protein product: CANRKGTSGNNEQFF.

This chain uses TRBV30 with TRBJ2-7, with 7 positions matching TRBD1. This CDR3 is built from 14 residues. Per the germline V gene, CDR1 is GTSNPN and CDR2 is SVGIG (reference sequence). Trimming took 0 bases from V and 3 from J; bases not matched to a gene: 5. CDR3 DNA sequence: TGTGCCTGGAGTGTAGGGGGACAGCTCTACGAGCAGTACTTC. This encodes CAWSVGGQLYEQYF.

This clonotype was detected only a few times. The rearrangement joins TRBV20-1 to TRBJ1-2; D not certain. The CDR3 is made up of 12 amino acids. Per the germline V gene, CDR1 is DFQATT and CDR2 is SNEGSKA (reference sequence). Trimming removed 6 bases at V and 2 bases at J, with 10 bases between. CDR3 bases: TGCAGTGCCAGCCCCCCGAACTATGGCTACACCTTC. Its protein is CSASPPNYGYTF.

This chain connects TRBV10-3 to TRBJ2-1, with 8 bases fitting TRBD1. Trimming took 0 bases from V and 4 from J; bases not matched to a gene: 5. The CDR3 runs 16 residues. Germline V gives CDR1 ENHRY, CDR2 SYGVKD. CDR3 loop: CAISESAGGFYNEQFF. Here the CDR3 DNA reads TGTGCCATCAGTGAGTCCGCAGGGGGCTTTTACAATGAGCAGTTCTTC.

A single count supports this clonotype. The rearrangement links TRBV7-9 to TRBJ2-3; D is uncertain. From germline, CDR1 is SEHNR and CDR2 FQNEAQ (reference sequence). The CDR3 sequence is 14 residues long. V was clipped by 8 bases and J by 1 base, with 13 bases between them. The CDR3 loop is CASEVSMGTDTQYF. The CDR3 bases are TGTGCCAGCGAAGTCTCCATGGGCACAGATACGCAGTATTTT.

V usage is TRBV7-9 and J usage is TRBJ2-7; 9 positions match TRBD1. Germline CDR1 reads SEHNR; CDR2 reads FQNEAQ (reference sequence). Trimming removed 5 bases from V and 5 bases from J; junction bases left unmatched: 7. The CDR3 length is 14 residues. DNA of the CDR3: TGTGCCAGCAGCCAGGGACAGGGTGAGGACGAGCAGTACTTC. Protein product: CASSQGQGEDEQYF.

The chain has TRBV29-1 and TRBJ1-2; D might be TRBD1 (5 bases). Germline assignment: CDR1 SQVTM and CDR2 ANQGSEA. Trimming removed 1 base from V and 7 bases from J, with 16 bases in between. The CDR3 sequence is 14 residues long. The CDR3 here is CSVEALQGGGGYTF. The CDR3 DNA follows: TGCAGCGTTGAAGCGCTTCAGGGAGGCGGTGGCTACACCTTC.

This CDR3 reads CASSLAEGPTEAFF. The CDR3 DNA reads TGTGCCAGCAGCTTGGCGGAGGGGCCCACTGAAGCTTTCTTT. The chain recombines TRBV5-6 with TRBJ1-1, with D perhaps TRBD1 (5 bases). Trimming stripped 0 bases from V and 4 bases from J, with 10 bases between. In germline, CDR1 is SGHDT, CDR2 YYEEEE. The CDR3 has 14 amino acids.

CDR3 in amino acids: CASSFQSVRQETQYF. The CDR3 DNA reads as TGTGCCAGCAGCTTCCAATCGGTGCGGCAAGAGACCCAGTACTTC. The V call is TRBV9, the J call TRBJ2-5; D call uncertain. Germline V CDR1 and CDR2: SGDLS, YYNGEE. CDR3 length: 15 amino acids. Trimming shortened V by 4 bases and J by 2 bases, and 15 bases separated the two germline ends.

CDR3 residues: CASSPPQGTEAFF. The CDR3 nucleotides read TGTGCCAGCAGCCCCCCACAGGGCACTGAAGCTTTCTTT. This sequence joins TRBV7-9 and TRBJ1-1; a weak D match, TRBD1 (6 bases). The germline V and J ends were trimmed by 5 bases and 4 bases, with 11 bases remaining between them. The CDR3 consists of 13 residues. Germline CDR1 SEHNR, CDR2 FQNEAQ (reference sequence).

The J gene is TRBJ1-2, the V gene TRBV20-1; unclear D gene. This CDR3 is 14 amino acids long. CDR1 and CDR2 from the germline V gene are DFQATT and SNEGSKA (reference sequence). The V end lost 2 bases, the J end lost 8 bases, and 18 bases lay between the germline ends. CDR3 nucleotides: TGCAGTGCTAGAACACAACAGAACTCAAGAGGCTACACCTTC. Its protein is CSARTQQNSRGYTF.

The V call is TRBV4-3, the J call TRBJ1-1, with 9 bases aligning to TRBD1. CDR1 is LGHNA, CDR2 YSLEER, per germline. The CDR3 sequence is 18 residues long. V gave up 5 bases and J gave up 0 bases; unmatched junction bases: 13. The CDR3 loop reads CASSEDRGKYFMNTEAFF. In nucleotides, the CDR3 is TGCGCCAGCAGCGAGGACAGGGGAAAATACTTCATGAACACTGAAGCTTTCTTT.

The rearrangement links TRBV9 to TRBJ1-2; D not resolved. This CDR3 contains 13 residues. The germline gives CDR1 SGDLS, CDR2 YYNGEE. Trimming cost V 7 bases and J 4 bases, with 14 bases left between them. CDR3 DNA: TGTGCCAGCTCCTTAGTCCCGCCCTATGGCTACACCTTC. Amino acid sequence: CASSLVPPYGYTF.

The V and J genes are TRBV7-8 and TRBJ2-2; D uncertain. Germline-derived CDR1 and CDR2 are SGHVS and FQNEAQ. There are 15 residues in the CDR3. V was clipped by 3 bases and J by 1 base, with 9 bases between them. CDR3 sequence (DNA): TGTGCCAGCAGCTTCAGTAGGGAGAACACCGGGGAGCTGTTTTTT. This encodes CASSFSRENTGELFF.

The rearrangement links TRBV27 to TRBJ1-1; D is perhaps TRBD1 (5 bases). This CDR3 comprises 16 residues. The germline V and J ends were trimmed by 2 bases and 3 bases, with 16 bases remaining between them. Germline V CDR1 and CDR2: MNHEY, SMNVEV (reference sequence). Here the CDR3 DNA reads TGTGCCAGCAGTTTAAGCTGGGGCAGCATCTACACTGAAGCTTTCTTT. This gives the protein CASSLSWGSIYTEAFF.

The J gene is TRBJ2-5, the V gene TRBV25-1; D might be TRBD2 (6 bases). Germline assignment: CDR1 MGHDK and CDR2 SYGVNS. The CDR3 runs to 11 residues. The V gene lost 6 bases and the J gene lost 4 bases, with 6 bases spanning the gap. This CDR3 reads CASREGETQYF. The CDR3 coding sequence is TGTGCCAGCAGGGAGGGAGAGACCCAGTACTTC.

This chain connects TRBV5-4 to TRBJ2-4, with TRBD2 as a possible D gene (6 bases). The CDR3 contains 16 residues. CDR1 is SGHNT and CDR2 is YYREEE in the germline V gene (reference sequence). The germline V and J ends were trimmed by 4 bases and 0 bases, with 14 bases remaining between them. The CDR3: CASSDRDSGAKNIQYF. The DNA of the CDR3 is TGTGCCAGCAGCGACCGGGACTCCGGAGCCAAAAACATTCAGTACTTC.

The chain combines TRBV12-3 or TRBV12-4 with TRBJ1-4; D is unresolved. V lost 6 bases, J lost 8 bases, and 13 bases lay in between. CDR3 size: 13 residues. CDR3 DNA: TGTGCCAGCAGCCATCCAGAGGAGGAAAAACTGTTTTTT. Translation gives CASSHPEEEKLFF.

This chain connects TRBV29-1 to TRBJ1-5; D ambiguous. The CDR3 totals 9 residues. With 4 bases removed from V and 8 bases from J, the gap between germline ends came to 3 bases. Germline V gene sequence: CDR1 SQVTM, CDR2 ANQGSEA. The CDR3 reads CSVVKPQHF. The CDR3 bases are TGCAGCGTTGTAAAGCCCCAGCATTTT.

V usage is TRBV7-2 and J usage is TRBJ2-7, with D perhaps given as TRBD1 or TRBD2 (5 bases each). V was pared by 2 bases and J by 2 bases, with 13 bases between. The germline V gene has CDR1 SGHTA and CDR2 FQGNSA. The CDR3 is 15 amino acids. The DNA for the CDR3 is TGTGCCAGCAGCTTAAGTCGGGACCTAGCCTACGAGCAGTACTTC. The encoded protein is CASSLSRDLAYEQYF.

The DNA for the CDR3 is TGTGCCAGCAGCTTAGCAGGGTTCGGCGAGCAGTACTTC. Translated, it gives CASSLAGFGEQYF. This chain joins TRBV7-9 and TRBJ2-7; no clear D. The V end lost 0 bases, the J end lost 6 bases, and 9 bases lay between the germline ends. The CDR3 length is 13 residues. The germline CDR1 and CDR2 sequences are SEHNR and FQNEAQ (reference sequence).

The chain uses TRBV6-1 and TRBJ1-2; the D gene is possibly TRBD1 (5 bases). With 3 bases removed from V and 5 bases from J, the gap between germline ends came to 19 bases. Germline CDR1 reads MNHNS; CDR2 reads SASEGT. This CDR3 has 16 amino acids. CDR3 nucleotide sequence: TGTGCCAGCAGTGACAAAACGACAGAAATACTTTATGGCTACACCTTC. Amino acids: CASSDKTTEILYGYTF.

This clonotype was counted once. The gene calls are TRBV19 and TRBJ1-1; D unclear. V lost 3 bases to trimming and J lost 3 bases, with 11 bases between them. This CDR3 has 14 residues. From germline, CDR1 is LNHDA and CDR2 SQIVND (reference sequence). The DNA of the CDR3 is TGTGCCAGTAGTATTCAGGAAGGTTACACTGAAGCTTTCTTT. Protein sequence: CASSIQEGYTEAFF.

The V gene is TRBV28, the J gene TRBJ2-5, with 7 bases that match TRBD2. The CDR3 length is 19 residues. CDR1 and CDR2 from the germline V gene are MDHEN and SYDVKM. J gave up 5 bases and V 0 bases, and 18 bases lay outside the gene matches. The CDR3 spells CASSLWIPLPGGAGETQYF. The DNA of the CDR3 is TGTGCCAGCAGTTTATGGATACCTCTACCGGGGGGAGCTGGGGAGACCCAGTACTTC.

The rearrangement joins TRBV5-6 to TRBJ2-2; TRBD1 agrees at 10 bases. The junction had 4 bases not matched to a gene; V was cut back by 3 bases and J by 5 bases. Germline loops: CDR1 SGHDT, CDR2 YYEEEE. This CDR3 comprises 15 residues. This chain's CDR3 is CASSSPGQGTGELFF. The CDR3 bases are TGTGCCAGCAGCTCTCCGGGACAGGGGACCGGGGAGCTGTTTTTT.

This clonotype was seen only a few times. J is TRBJ1-2 and V is TRBV6-5, with D possibly being TRBD1 (6 bases). This CDR3 region has 11 residues. V lost 5 bases and J lost 7, with 8 bases in between. The V gene's germline CDR1 is MNHEY and CDR2 SVGAGI. CDR3 nucleotides: TGTGCCAGCAGTGGAGGGGGTGGCTACACCTTC. It yields the protein CASSGGGGYTF.